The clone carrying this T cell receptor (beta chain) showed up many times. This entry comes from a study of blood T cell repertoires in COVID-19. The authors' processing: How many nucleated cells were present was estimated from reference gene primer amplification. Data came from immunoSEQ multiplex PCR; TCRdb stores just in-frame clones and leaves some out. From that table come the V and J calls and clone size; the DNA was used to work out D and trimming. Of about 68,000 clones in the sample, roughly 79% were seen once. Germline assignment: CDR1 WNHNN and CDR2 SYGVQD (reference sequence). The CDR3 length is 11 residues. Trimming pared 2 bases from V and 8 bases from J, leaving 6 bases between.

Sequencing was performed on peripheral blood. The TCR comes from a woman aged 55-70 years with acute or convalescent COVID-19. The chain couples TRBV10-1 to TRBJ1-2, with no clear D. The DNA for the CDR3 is TGCGCCAGCAGTGAGCCTTTGGGCTACACCTTC. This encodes CASSEPLGYTF.